This TCR beta chain was sequenced during a study of T cells after posttransplantation cyclophosphamide. The study's findings and limits: Later post-transplant blood repertoires were often dominated by donor CD8+ memory clones.

Comment on this clone: Its target is not known.

CDR1 is SGHTA and CDR2 is FQGNSA in the germline V gene. V lost 0 bases, J lost 7 bases, and 13 bases lay in between. This CDR3 is built from 16 residues. This table comes from immunoSEQ multiplex PCR, and its TCRdb copy is limited to in-frame clones, with some not included. Among tens of thousands of clones listed, about 93% were seen once. The sequence came from a woman aged 25 to 39 in good health and a related stem cell transplant donor. The genes are TRBV7-2 and TRBJ1-6, with D perhaps matching TRBD1 (5 bases). Sequenced sample: PBMCs. The CDR3, as DNA: TGTGCCAGCAGCTTAGCGTCCGGGACGTCAAATTCACCCCTCCACTTT. Translation gives CASSLASGTSNSPLHF.